Listed below are T cell receptor beta chains from one sample, sequenced in a study of relationships among human T cell subsets. TCRdb processed the multiplex PCR reads anew with MiXCR; each CDR3 protein has one entry. Of about 7,400 distinct CDR3 sequences in the sample, just under 70% were seen once. The sample was naive and transitional (CD45RA+) T cells sorted from blood. The source is a man between 40 and 49 years old in good health. The CDR3 runs from the conserved cysteine through the conserved F or W. A D gene is named only where the DNA matches it firmly. A row's size may be missing; if present it is once, few, many or a size class.

J	V	size	D	CDR3	DNA
TRBJ2-1	TRBV28	-	TRBD2	CASSTLAGGPVGEQFF	TGTGCCAGCAGTACTCTAGCGGGGGGGCCGGTAGGTGAGCAGTTCTTC
TRBJ2-3	TRBV11-2	-	TRBD2	CAEGTSGFSTDTQYF	TGTGCAGAAGGGACTAGCGGGTTTAGCACAGATACGCAGTATTTT
TRBJ2-5	TRBV7-2	few	TRBD2	CASSRRASGGLQETQYF	TGTGCCAGCAGCCGTCGGGCTAGCGGGGGACTTCAAGAGACCCAGTACTTC
TRBJ1-3	TRBV28	-	-	CASSTGNTIYF	TGTGCCAGCAGCACAGGAAACACCATATATTTT
TRBJ2-3	TRBV7-9	-	-	CASSLLGGATDTQYF	TGTGCCAGCAGCTTACTAGGGGGGGCCACAGATACGCAGTATTTT
TRBJ2-1	TRBV3-1	once	-	CASSQAGYNEQFF	TGTGCCAGCAGCCAAGCGGGGTACAATGAGCAGTTCTTC
TRBJ2-7	TRBV20-1	-	-	CSARVGDYEQYF	TGCAGTGCTAGAGTAGGTGACTACGAGCAGTACTTC
TRBJ2-7	TRBV11-2	-	TRBD2	CASSLAGGRFYEQYF	TGTGCCAGCAGCCTAGCGGGAGGACGCTTCTACGAGCAGTACTTC
TRBJ2-3	TRBV11-3	-	TRBD2	CASSLGGGYTDTQYF	TGTGCCAGCAGCTTAGGCGGGGGATACACAGATACGCAGTATTTT
TRBJ1-5	TRBV5-1	-	-	CASSPGAMGNQPQHF	TGCGCCAGCAGCCCGGGGGCGATGGGCAATCAGCCCCAGCATTTT
TRBJ1-5	TRBV6-5	once	-	CASSRDGNQPQHF	TGTGCCAGCAGTCGGGACGGCAATCAGCCCCAGCATTTT
TRBJ1-1	TRBV28	-	-	CASRAGQLEAFF	TGTGCCAGCAGGGCGGGACAATTGGAAGCTTTCTTT
TRBJ1-1	TRBV28	-	-	CASSFGLGNTEAFF	TGTGCCAGCAGTTTCGGGCTAGGGAACACTGAAGCTTTCTTT
TRBJ2-6	TRBV5-1	-	-	CASSEKVSGANVLTF	TGCGCCAGCAGCGAGAAAGTCTCTGGGGCCAACGTCCTGACTTTC
TRBJ1-1	TRBV4-2	-	-	CASSQGPRGTEAFF	TGTGCCAGCAGCCAAGGACCACGGGGGACTGAAGCTTTCTTT
TRBJ1-2	TRBV4-1	-	-	CASSHEGRTYGYTF	TGCGCCAGCAGCCACGAGGGACGAACCTATGGCTACACCTTC